This T cell receptor beta chain was captured in a study of blood T cell repertoires in COVID-19. For the study at large: The samples span acute and convalescent COVID-19 from the United States, Italy and Spain.

Germline V gene lookup returns CDR1 MDHEN and CDR2 SYDVKM. The V and J ends lost 4 bases and 2 bases respectively, with 30 bases between them. There are 20 residues in the CDR3. Those enrolled, adults aged roughly 18 to 90 years, came from 25 or so US areas. Data came from immunoSEQ multiplex PCR; TCRdb stores just in-frame clones and leaves some out. This table has some 200,000 clones, around 80% appearing once. Sample: PBMCs or T cells enriched from blood (not recorded which). This TCR was recovered from a woman between 35 and 50 years old with acute COVID-19. The rearrangement joins TRBV28 to TRBJ2-7; D may be TRBD2 (9 bases). The CDR3 coding sequence is TGTGCCAGCAGTTGGGGCGTTGTCAGGGGGCGACTAGCGGAGCCCTACGAGCAGTACTTC. Amino acid sequence: CASSWGVVRGRLAEPYEQYF.